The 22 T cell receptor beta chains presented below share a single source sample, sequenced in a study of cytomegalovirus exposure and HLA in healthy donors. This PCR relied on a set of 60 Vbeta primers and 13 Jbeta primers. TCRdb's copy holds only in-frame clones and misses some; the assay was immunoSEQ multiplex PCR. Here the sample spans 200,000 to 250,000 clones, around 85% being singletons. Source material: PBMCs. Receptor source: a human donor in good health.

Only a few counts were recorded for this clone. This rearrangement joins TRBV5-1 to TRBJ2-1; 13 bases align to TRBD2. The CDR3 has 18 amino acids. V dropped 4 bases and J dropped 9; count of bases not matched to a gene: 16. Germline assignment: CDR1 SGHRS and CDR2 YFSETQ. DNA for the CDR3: TGCGCCAGCAGCGCGCTAACCGGGACTAGCGGGATCACCGTTGAGCAGTTCTTC. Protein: CASSALTGTSGITVEQFF.

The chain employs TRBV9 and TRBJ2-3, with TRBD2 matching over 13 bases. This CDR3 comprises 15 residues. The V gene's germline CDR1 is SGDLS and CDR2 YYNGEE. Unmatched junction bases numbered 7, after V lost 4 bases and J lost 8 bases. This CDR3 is CASSPTSGRDITQYF. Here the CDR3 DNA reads TGTGCCAGCAGCCCAACTAGCGGGAGGGATATTACGCAGTATTTT. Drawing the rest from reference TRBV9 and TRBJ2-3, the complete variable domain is DSGVTQTPKHLITATGQRVTLRCSPRSGDLSVYWYQQSLDQGLQFLIQYYNGEERAKGNILERFSAQQFPDLHSELNLSSLELGDSALYFCASSPTSGRDITQYFGPGTRLTVL.

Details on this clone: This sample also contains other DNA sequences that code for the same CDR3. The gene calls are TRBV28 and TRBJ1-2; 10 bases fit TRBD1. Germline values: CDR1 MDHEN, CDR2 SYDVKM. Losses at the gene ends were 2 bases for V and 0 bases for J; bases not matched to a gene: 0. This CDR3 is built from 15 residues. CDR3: CASSLGQGANYGYTF. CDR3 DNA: TGTGCCAGCAGTTTAGGACAGGGGGCTAACTATGGCTACACCTTC.

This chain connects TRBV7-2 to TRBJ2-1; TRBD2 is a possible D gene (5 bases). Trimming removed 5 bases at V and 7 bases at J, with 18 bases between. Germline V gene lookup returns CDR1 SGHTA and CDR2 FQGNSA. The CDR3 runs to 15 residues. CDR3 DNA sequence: TGTGCCAGCAGCCCAGGACTTAACCCACAGAATGAGCAGTTCTTC. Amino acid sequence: CASSPGLNPQNEQFF.

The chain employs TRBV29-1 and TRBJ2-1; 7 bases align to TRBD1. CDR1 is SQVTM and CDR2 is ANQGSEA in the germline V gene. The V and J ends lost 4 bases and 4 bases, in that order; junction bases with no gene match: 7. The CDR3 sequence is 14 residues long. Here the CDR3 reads CSVARDSNYNEQFF. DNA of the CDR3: TGCAGCGTTGCCCGGGACAGCAATTACAATGAGCAGTTCTTC.

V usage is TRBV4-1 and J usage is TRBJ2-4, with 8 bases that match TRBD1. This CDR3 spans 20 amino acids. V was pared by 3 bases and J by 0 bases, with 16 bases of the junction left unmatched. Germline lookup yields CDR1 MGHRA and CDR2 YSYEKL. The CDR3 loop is CASSHDSGGWVQLAKNIQYF. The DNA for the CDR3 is TGCGCCAGCAGCCATGACTCAGGGGGCTGGGTACAATTAGCCAAAAACATTCAGTACTTC.

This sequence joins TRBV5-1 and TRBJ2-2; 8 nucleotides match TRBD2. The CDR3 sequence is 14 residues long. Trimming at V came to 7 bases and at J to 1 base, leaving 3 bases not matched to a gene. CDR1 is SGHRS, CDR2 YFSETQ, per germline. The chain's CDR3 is CASSTSGNTGELFF. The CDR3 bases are TGCGCCAGCTCTACTAGCGGGAACACCGGGGAGCTGTTTTTT.

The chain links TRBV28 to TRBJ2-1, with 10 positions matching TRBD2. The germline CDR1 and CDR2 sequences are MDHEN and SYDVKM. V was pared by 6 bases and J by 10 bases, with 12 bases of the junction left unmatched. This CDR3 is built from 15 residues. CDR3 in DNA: TGTGCCAGCAGCTACCCAGCTAGCGGGAGTCAGGAGCAGTTCTTC. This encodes CASSYPASGSQEQFF.

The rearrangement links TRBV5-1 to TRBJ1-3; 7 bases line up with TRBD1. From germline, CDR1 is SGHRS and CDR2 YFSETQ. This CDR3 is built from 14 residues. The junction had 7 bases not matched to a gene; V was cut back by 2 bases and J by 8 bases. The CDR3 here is CASSLTGAADTIYF. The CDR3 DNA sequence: TGCGCCAGCAGCTTAACAGGGGCTGCGGACACCATATATTTT.

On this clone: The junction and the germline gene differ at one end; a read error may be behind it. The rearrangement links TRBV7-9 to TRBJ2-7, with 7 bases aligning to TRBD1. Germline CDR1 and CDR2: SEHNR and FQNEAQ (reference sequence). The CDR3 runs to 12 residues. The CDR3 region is CSSSMTGLRQYF. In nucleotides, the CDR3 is TGTTCCAGCAGCATGACAGGGTTAAGGCAGTACTTC.

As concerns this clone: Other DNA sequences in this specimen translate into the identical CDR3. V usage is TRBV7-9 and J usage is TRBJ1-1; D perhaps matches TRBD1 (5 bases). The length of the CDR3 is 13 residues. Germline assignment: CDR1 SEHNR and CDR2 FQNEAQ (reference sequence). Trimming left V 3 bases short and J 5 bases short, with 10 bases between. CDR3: CASSFGGLTEAFF. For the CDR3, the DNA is TGTGCCAGCAGCTTCGGGGGTTTGACTGAAGCTTTCTTT. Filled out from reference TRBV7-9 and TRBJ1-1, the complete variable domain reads DTGVSQNPRHKITKRGQNVTFRCDPISEHNRLYWYRQTLGQGPEFLTYFQNEAQLEKSRLLSDRFSAERPKGSFSTLEIQRTEQGDSAMYLCASSFGGLTEAFFGQGTRLTVV.

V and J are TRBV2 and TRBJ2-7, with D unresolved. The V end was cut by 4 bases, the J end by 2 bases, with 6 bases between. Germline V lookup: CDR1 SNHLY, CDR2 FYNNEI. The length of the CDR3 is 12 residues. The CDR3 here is CASSGPAYEQYF. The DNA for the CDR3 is TGTGCCAGCAGTGGCCCAGCCTACGAGCAGTACTTC.

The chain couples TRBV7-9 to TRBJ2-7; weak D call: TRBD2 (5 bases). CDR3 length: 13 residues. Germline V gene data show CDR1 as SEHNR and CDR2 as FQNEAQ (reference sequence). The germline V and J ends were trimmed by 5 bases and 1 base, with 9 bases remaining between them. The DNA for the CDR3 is TGTGCCAGCAGCCAAAGCGGTTCCTACGAGCAGTACTTC. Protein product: CASSQSGSYEQYF.

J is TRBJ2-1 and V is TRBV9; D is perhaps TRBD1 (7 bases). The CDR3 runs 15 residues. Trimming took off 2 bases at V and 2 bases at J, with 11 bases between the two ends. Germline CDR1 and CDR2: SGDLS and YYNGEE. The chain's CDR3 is CASSVQGGPYNEQFF. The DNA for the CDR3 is TGTGCCAGCAGCGTCCAGGGGGGCCCCTACAATGAGCAGTTCTTC.

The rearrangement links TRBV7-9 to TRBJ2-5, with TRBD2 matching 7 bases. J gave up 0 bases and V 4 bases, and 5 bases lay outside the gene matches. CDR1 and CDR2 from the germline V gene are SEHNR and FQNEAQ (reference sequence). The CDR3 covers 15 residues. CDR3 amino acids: CASSSREQYQETQYF. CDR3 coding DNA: TGTGCCAGCAGCTCGCGGGAGCAGTACCAAGAGACCCAGTACTTC.

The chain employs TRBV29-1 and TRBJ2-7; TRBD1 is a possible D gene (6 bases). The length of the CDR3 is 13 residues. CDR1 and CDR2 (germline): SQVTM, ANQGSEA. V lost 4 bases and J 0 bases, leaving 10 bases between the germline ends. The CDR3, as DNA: TGCAGCGTTGGTAGACAGGACTCCTACGAGCAGTACTTC. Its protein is CSVGRQDSYEQYF.

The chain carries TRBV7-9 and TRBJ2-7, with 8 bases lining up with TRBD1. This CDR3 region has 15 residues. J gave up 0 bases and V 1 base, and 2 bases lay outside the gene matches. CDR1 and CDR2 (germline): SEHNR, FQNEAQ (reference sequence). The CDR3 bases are TGTGCCAGCAGCTTAGAGGGACAGGCCTCCTACGAGCAGTACTTC. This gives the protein CASSLEGQASYEQYF.

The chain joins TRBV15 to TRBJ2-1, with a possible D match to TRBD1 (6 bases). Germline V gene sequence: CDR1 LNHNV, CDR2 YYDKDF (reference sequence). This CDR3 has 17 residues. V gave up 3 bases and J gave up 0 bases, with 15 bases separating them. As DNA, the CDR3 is TGTGCCACCAGCAGTCGAAGTAGGGGGAGCTCCTACAATGAGCAGTTCTTC. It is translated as CATSSRSRGSSYNEQFF.

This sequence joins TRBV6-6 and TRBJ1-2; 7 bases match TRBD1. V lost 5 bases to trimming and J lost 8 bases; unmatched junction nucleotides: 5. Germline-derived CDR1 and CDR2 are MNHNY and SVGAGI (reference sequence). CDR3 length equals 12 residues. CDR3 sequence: CASSGDRVGYTF. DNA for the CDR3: TGTGCCAGCAGTGGAGACAGGGTCGGCTACACCTTC.

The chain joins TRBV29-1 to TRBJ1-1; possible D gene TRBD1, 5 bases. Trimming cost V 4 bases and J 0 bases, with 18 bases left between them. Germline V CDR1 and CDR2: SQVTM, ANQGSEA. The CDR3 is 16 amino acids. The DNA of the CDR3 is TGCAGCGTTGGGCCGGGGGGAGGGCGGCTGAACACTGAAGCTTTCTTT. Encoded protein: CSVGPGGGRLNTEAFF. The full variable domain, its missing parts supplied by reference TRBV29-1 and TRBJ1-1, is SAVISQKPSRDICQRGTSLTIQCQVDSQVTMMFWYRQQPGQSLTLIATANQGSEATYESGFVIDKFPISRPNLTFSTLTVSNMSPEDSSIYLCSVGPGGGRLNTEAFFGQGTRLTVV.

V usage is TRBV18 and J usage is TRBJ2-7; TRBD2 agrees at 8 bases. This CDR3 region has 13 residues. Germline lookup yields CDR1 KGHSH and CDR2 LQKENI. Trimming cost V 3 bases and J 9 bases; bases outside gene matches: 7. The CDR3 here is CASSPGREAVQYF. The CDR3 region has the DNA TGTGCCAGCTCACCTGGGCGGGAGGCGGTGCAGTACTTC.

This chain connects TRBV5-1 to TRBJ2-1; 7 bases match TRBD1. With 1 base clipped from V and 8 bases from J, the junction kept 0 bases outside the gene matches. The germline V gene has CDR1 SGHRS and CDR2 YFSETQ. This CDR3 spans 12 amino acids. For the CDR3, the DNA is TGCGCCAGCAGCTTGACAGGGGATGAGCAGTTCTTC. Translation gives CASSLTGDEQFF.